This T cell receptor beta chain comes out of a study of blood T cells in healthy people across ages (dated by TCRdb to about 2015). Describing the broader study: In model experiments, roughly one uniquely barcoded TCR beta cDNA molecule per two T cells was captured by template switching. Donors were grouped into four age groups: young (average 16 years), middle-aged (roughly 38), aged (about 59) and long-lived (about 89). Age-related changes in TCR beta repertoire diversity were measured in the study by deep sequencing normalized with unique cDNA molecular identifiers. For two donors (one aged 18 to 30 and one aged 80 or older), the study analyzed two additional independent replicas of 1 million unique cDNA reads from the same blood draw. To avoid experimental bias, donors of different ages were distributed randomly across sequencing lanes. Results the study describes overall, beyond this receptor: Bulk unsorted PBMC profiling prevented conclusive comparison of naive and antigen-experienced compartments. Donor CMV infection status was unknown, potentially confounding age-related changes in expanded clonotypes. The long-lived group showed more naive CD4+ T cells, fewer expanded clones and increased TCR diversity than the aged group, suggesting age selection. As age increased, observed TCR beta diversity per million T cells dropped in a roughly linear way, and a significant reduction was already evident by age about 40. Estimates of total diversity from one million sequenced T cells were regarded as lower bounds and underestimates. The percentage of naive T cells measured by flow cytometry correlated strongly with observed TCR beta diversity.

V loses 0 bases, J loses 7 bases, and the germline ends lie 4 bases apart. The CDR3 runs 12 residues from the cysteine to the phenylalanine. The entry retains the CDR3 DNA only, 36 bases that are in frame from base 1. CDR1 and CDR2 (SGDLS, YYNGEE) derive from the germline V gene. Donors were 39 systemically healthy Caucasian individuals from Russia aged roughly 6 to 90 years. Roughly 9.5 milliliters of peripheral blood were drawn from each donor into EDTA-treated Vacutainer tubes. PBMCs were isolated by Ficoll-Paque density-gradient centrifugation, with at least 6 million obtained per sample. Trizol reagent was used to extract total RNA from the PBMCs, yielding at least 5 micrograms per sample. Naive CD45RAhigh/CD27high T cell percentages were measured by flow cytometry on a PBMC aliquot from every donor. Libraries came from 5' RACE. The sequencer was an Illumina HiSeq 2500. A second about 7 to 11 cycle PCR used a sample-barcoded 5' primer and a J-beta primer mix. A template-switch 5' adaptor carrying 12 random nucleotides introduced a unique molecular identifier onto each TCR beta cDNA molecule. At least 2.5 million CDR3-containing paired-end reads were obtained from each sample. First-strand cDNA synthesis was performed from all RNA using the Mint cDNA synthesis kit, with priming by a TRBC-specific oligonucleotide. After uracil-DNA glycosylase treatment, a first 18-cycle PCR used universal primers M1SS and BC2_uni_R on all cDNA. On the study's bioinformatics: For normalization, 1 million high-quality reads, each with a distinct molecular identifier, were randomly selected from each sample. Reads sharing molecular identifiers were discarded rather than binned into consensus sequences. CDR3 identification, clonotype clustering and error correction used MiTCR with a Q25 quality threshold and the strictest error-elimination algorithm. Lower-bound total TCR beta diversity was estimated with a nonparametric unseen species model using Euler transformation. TCRdb applied fastp at Q25 and MiXCR to the public reads, then kept only in-frame beta chains. Every entry covers one CDR3 protein and lists the most common genes and DNA from its rows. What appears here as the V and J calls and clone size reflects TCRdb's work, not the paper's. This sample is represented by approximately 850,000 distinct CDR3 sequences; approximately 48% of them were singletons. Of the sample, about 21% is held by the ten largest clones.

As for this clonotype: What this receptor recognizes is not known. Base qualities were left out, and no much larger clone turns up one base away.

The chain is made from TRBV9 and TRBJ1-4; no D segment can be confidently identified. Sequencing was carried out using blood. The sequence was collected from a man aged 60 to 75 in good health. The CDR3: CASSVEGEKLFF. At the DNA level, the sequence is TGTGCCAGCAGCGTAGAAGGTGAAAAACTGTTTTTT. Here the CDR3 is joined to the reference TRBV9 and TRBJ1-4 genes, and the full variable domain is: DSGVTQTPKHLITATGQRVTLRCSPRSGDLSVYWYQQSLDQGLQFLIQYYNGEERAKGNILERFSAQQFPDLHSELNLSSLELGDSALYFCASSVEGEKLFFGSGTQLSVL.